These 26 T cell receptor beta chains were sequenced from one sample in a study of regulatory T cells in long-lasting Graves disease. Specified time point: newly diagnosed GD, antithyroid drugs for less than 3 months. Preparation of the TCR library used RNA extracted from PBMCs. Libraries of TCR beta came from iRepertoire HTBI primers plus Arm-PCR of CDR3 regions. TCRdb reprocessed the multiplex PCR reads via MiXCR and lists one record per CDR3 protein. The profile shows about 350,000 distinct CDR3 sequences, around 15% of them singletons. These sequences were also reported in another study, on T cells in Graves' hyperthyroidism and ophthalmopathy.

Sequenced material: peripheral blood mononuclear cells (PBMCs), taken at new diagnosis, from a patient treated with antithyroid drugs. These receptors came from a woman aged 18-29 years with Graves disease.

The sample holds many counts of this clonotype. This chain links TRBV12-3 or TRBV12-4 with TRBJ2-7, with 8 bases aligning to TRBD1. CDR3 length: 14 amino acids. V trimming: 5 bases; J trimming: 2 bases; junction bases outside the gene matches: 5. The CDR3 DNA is TGTGCCAGCAGTAAGACAGGGGCTGCCTACGAGCAGTACTTC. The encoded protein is CASSKTGAAYEQYF.

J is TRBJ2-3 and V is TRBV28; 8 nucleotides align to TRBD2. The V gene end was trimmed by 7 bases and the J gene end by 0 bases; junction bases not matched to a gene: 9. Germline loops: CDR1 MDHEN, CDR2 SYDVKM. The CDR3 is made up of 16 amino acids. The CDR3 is CASTLGGGLSTDTQYF. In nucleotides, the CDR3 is TGTGCCAGCACCTTGGGCGGGGGGTTAAGCACAGATACGCAGTATTTT.

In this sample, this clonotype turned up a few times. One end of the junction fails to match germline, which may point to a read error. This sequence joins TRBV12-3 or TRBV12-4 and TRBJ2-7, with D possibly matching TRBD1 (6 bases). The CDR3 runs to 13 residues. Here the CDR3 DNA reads TGTGCCAGCAGTTTCAGGGGCGGGTACGGGCAGTACTTC. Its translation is CASSFRGGYGQYF.

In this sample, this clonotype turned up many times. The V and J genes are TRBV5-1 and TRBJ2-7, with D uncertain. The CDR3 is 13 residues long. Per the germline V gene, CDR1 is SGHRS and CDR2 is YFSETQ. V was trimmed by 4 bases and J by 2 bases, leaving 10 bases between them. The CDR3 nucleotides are TGCGCCAGCAGCGTAGACCTGGCCTACGAGCAGTACTTC. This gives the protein CASSVDLAYEQYF.

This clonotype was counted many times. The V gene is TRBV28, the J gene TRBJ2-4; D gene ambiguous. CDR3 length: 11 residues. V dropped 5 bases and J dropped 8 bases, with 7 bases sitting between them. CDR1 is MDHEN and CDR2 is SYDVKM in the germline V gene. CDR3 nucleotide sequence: TGTGCCAGCAGTCAACCAGACATTCAGTACTTC. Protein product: CASSQPDIQYF. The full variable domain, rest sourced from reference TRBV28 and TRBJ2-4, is DVKVTQSSRYLVKRTGEKVFLECVQDMDHENMFWYRQDPGLGLRLIYFSYDVKMKEKGDIPEGYSVSREKKERFSLILESASTNQTSMYLCASSQPDIQYFGAGTRLSVL.

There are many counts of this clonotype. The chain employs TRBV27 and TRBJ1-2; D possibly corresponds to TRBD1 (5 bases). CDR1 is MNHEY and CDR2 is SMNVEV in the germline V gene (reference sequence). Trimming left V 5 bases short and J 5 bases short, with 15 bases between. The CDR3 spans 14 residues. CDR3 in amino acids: CASSPFRGAYGYTF. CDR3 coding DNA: TGTGCCAGCAGTCCATTCAGAGGGGCTTATGGCTACACCTTC.

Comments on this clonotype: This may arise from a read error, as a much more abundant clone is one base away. CDR3 loop: CSAAARSSCNEQFF. CDR3 DNA sequence: TGCAGTGCCGCGGCACGGAGCTCCTGCAATGAGCAGTTCTTC. The chain is built from TRBV20-1 and TRBJ2-1; no definite D call. The CDR3 extends over 14 amino acids. CDR1 is DFQATT, CDR2 SNEGSKA, per germline (reference sequence).

The CDR3: CASSSTANLNFIVRSGELFF. The CDR3 DNA follows: TGTGCCAGTAGTTCCACGGCTAATTTGAATTTTATAGTTAGGTCCGGGGAGCTGTTTTTT. V and J are TRBV19 and TRBJ2-2; D remains unclear. Per germline, CDR1 LNHDA and CDR2 SQIVND (reference sequence). Between the trimmed V and J ends, which lost 5 bases and 6 bases, there was a span of 31 bases. The CDR3 spans 20 residues.

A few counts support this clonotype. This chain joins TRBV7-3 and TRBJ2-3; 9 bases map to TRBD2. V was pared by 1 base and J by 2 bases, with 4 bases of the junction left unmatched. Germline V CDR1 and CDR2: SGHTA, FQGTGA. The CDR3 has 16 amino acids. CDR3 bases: TGTGCCAGCAGCTTAAAACTAGCGGGCTCCACAGATACGCAGTATTTT. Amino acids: CASSLKLAGSTDTQYF. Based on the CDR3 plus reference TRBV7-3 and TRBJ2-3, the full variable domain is GAGVSQTPSNKVTEKGKYVELRCDPISGHTALYWYRQSLGQGPEFLIYFQGTGAADDSGLPNDRFFAVRPEGSVSTLKIQRTERGDSAVYLCASSLKLAGSTDTQYFGPGTRLTVL.

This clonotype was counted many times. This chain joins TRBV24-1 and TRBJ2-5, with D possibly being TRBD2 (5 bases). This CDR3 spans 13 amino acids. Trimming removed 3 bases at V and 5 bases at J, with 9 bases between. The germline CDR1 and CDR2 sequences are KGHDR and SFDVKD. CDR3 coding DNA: TGTGCCACCAGTGATATTAGCGCGGAGACCCAGTACTTC. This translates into CATSDISAETQYF.

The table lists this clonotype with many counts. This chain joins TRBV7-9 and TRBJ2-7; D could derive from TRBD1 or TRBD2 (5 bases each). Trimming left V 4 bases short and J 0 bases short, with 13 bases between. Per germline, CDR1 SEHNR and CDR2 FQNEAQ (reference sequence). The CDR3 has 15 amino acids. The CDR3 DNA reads TGTGCCAGCAGCTCGACAGCGGATAGCTCCTACGAGCAGTACTTC. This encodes CASSSTADSSYEQYF.

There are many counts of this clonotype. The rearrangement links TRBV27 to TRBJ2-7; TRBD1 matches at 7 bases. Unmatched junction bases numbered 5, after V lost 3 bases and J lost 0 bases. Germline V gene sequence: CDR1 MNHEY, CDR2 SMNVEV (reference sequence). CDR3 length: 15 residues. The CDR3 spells CASSFLDRRSYEQYF. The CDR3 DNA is TGTGCCAGCAGTTTCCTGGACAGGCGCTCCTACGAGCAGTACTTC.

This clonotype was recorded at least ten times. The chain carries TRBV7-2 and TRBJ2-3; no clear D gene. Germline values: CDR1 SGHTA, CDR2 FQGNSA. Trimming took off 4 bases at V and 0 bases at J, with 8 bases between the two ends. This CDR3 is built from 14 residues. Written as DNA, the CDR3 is TGTGCCAGCAGCTCAGACGGCAGCACAGATACGCAGTATTTT. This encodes CASSSDGSTDTQYF.

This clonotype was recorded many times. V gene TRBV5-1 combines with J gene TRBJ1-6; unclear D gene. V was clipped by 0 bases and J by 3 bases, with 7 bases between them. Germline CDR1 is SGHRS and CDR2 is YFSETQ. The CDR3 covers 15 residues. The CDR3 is CASSLEVGYNSPLHF. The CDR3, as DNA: TGCGCCAGCAGCTTGGAGGTTGGCTATAATTCACCCCTCCACTTT.

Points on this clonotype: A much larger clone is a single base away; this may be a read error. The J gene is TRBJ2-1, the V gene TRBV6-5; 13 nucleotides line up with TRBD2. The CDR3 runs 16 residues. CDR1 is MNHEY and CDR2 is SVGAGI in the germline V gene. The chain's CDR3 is CANSYHGLAGADEQFF. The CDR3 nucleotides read TGTGCCAACAGTTACCATGGACTAGCGGGGGCCGATGAGCAGTTCTTC.

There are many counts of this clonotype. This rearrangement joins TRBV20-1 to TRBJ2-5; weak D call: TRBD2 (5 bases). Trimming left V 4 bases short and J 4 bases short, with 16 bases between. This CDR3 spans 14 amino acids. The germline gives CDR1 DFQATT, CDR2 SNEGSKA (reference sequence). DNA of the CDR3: TGCAGTGCTACCCCAATACTAGGTATAGAGACCCAGTACTTC. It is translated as CSATPILGIETQYF.

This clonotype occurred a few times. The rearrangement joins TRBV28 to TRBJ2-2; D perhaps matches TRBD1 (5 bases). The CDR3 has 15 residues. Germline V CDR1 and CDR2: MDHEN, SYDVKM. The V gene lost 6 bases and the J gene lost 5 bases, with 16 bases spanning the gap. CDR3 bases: TGTGCCAGCAGCTTTCAGGGCGCAAGGACCGGGGAGCTGTTTTTT. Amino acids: CASSFQGARTGELFF.

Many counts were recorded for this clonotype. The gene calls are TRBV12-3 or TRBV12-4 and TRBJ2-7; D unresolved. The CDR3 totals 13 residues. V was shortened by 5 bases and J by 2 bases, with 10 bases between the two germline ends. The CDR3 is CASSLDTPYEQYF. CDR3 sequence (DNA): TGTGCCAGCAGTCTCGACACGCCCTACGAGCAGTACTTC.

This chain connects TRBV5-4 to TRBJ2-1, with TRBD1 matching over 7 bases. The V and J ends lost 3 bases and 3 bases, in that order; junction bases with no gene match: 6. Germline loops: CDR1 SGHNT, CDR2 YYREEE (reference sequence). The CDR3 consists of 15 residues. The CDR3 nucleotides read TGTGCCAGCAGCTCGCCGGGACAGAACTACAATGAGCAGTTCTTC. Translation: CASSSPGQNYNEQFF.

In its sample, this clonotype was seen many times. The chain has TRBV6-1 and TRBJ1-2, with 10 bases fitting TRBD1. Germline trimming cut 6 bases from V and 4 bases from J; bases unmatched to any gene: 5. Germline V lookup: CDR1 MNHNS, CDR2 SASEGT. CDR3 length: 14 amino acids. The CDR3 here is CASRTGTGAYGYTF. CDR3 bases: TGTGCCAGCAGGACCGGGACAGGGGCCTATGGCTACACCTTC.

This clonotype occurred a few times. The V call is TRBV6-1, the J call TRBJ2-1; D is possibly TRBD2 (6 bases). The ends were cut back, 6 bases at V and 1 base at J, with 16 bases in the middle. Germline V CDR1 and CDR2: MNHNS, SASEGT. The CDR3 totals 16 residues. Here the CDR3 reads CASSRPGVESYNEQFF. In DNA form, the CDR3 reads TGTGCCAGCAGCCGTCCGGGGGTAGAGTCCTACAATGAGCAGTTCTTC.

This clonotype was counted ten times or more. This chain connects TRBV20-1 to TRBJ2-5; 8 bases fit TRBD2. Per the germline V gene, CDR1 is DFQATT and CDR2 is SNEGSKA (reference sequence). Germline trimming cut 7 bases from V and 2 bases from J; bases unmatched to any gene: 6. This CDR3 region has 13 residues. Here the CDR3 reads CSVSGLAQETQYF. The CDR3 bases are TGCAGTGTTTCAGGACTAGCTCAAGAGACCCAGTACTTC.

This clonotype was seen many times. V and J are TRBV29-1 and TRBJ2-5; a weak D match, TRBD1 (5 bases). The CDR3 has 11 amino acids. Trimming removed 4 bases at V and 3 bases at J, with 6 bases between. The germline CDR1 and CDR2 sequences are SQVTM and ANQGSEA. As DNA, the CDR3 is TGCAGCGTTGCCAGGGAAGAGACCCAGTACTTC. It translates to CSVAREETQYF.

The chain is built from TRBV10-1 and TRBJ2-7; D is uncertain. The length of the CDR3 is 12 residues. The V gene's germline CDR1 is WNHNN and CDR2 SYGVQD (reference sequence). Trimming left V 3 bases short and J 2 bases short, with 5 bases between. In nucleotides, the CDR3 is TGCGCCAGCAGTGATTCTGCCTACGAGCAGTACTTC. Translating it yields CASSDSAYEQYF.

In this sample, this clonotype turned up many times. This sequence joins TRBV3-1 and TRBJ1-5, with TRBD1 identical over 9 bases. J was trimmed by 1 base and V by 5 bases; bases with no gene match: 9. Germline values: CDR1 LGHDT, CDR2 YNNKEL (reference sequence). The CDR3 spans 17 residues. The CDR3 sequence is CASSSWTGDPSNQPQHF. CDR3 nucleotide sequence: TGTGCCAGCAGCTCCTGGACAGGGGATCCAAGCAATCAGCCCCAGCATTTT. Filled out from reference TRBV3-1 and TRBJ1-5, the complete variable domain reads DTAVSQTPKYLVTQMGNDKSIKCEQNLGHDTMYWYKQDSKKFLKIMFSYNNKELIINETVPNRFSPKSPDKAHLNLHINSLELGDSAVYFCASSSWTGDPSNQPQHFGDGTRLSIL.

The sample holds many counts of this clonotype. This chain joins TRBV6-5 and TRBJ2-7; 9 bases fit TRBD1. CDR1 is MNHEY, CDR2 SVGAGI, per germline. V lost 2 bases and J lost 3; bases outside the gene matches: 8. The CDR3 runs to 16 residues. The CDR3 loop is CASSYTPGTGFYEQYF. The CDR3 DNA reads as TGTGCCAGCAGTTACACACCGGGGACAGGGTTCTACGAGCAGTACTTC.